This T cell receptor (beta chain) was documented in a study of vaccination and CD4 T cells after COVID-19. Once obtained from cultured CD4+ T cells, the DNA was sequenced using the Oncomine TCR Beta short-read assay. TCRdb called the PCR reads again in MiXCR, with one record for every CDR3 protein. In the table there are more than 13,000 distinct CDR3 sequences, about 67% of which are singletons. V lost 0 bases to trimming and J lost 2 bases; unmatched junction nucleotides: 13. CDR3 length: 18 amino acids. Germline CDR1 and CDR2: DFQATT and SNEGSKA (reference sequence). This clonotype has only one observation. The antigen remains unidentified. The treatment: approximately nine-day PBMC culture with coronavirus spike peptide pools or control peptides (ViraFEST assay). CD4+ T cells were isolated by negative selection after around 11 days of culture.

Sequences were obtained from CD4+ T cells from blood, cultured in vitro. The rearrangement joins TRBV20-1 to TRBJ2-7; TRBD2 matches 10 bases. The source of this sequence is a human donor who had recovered from COVID-19. CDR3 nucleotides: TGCAGTGCTAGAGAGCCGCGGCTAGCGGGAGTTGGGACCTACGAGCAGTACTTC. Amino acids: CSAREPRLAGVGTYEQYF.